Described below is a single T cell receptor beta chain sequence and its context. This sample stems from a study of blood T cell repertoires in COVID-19. The wider study: The study drew acute and convalescent COVID-19 samples from the United States, Italy and Spain.

Sequencing was performed with immunoSEQ multiplex PCR; in TCRdb, only in-frame clones are kept and a portion is missing. The data contain about 140,000 clones, approximately 90% of them seen just once; the ten biggest clones take up around 1.5%. In germline, CDR1 is SGHVS, CDR2 FQNEAQ. The CDR3 is 15 amino acids. V shed 1 base and J shed 3 bases, with 13 bases lying between them. Input material: peripheral blood. V usage is TRBV7-8 and J usage is TRBJ2-7; maybe TRBD2 (5 bases). This sequence was found in a human donor in a cohort sampled during active COVID-19. The CDR3 is CASSLVGVDYYEQYF. The CDR3 bases are TGTGCCAGCAGCTTAGTCGGGGTAGATTACTACGAGCAGTACTTC.